These 6 T cell receptor beta chains came from one sample sequenced in a study of shared clonotypes between healthy human individuals. Using immunoSEQ multiplex PCR, the repertoire was profiled, and TCRdb retains in-frame clones only, with some absent. Of under 1 million clones listed, about 92% are singletons. Positive CCR7 selection of CD45RO-negative cells yielded the naive CD8 cells, and terminally differentiated effector memory CD45RA+ cells were excluded. The specimen was naive CD8+ T cells sorted from blood. These TCRs come from a man between 25 and 39 years old in good health.

The chain's CDR3 is CASRPGHDYGYTF. The CDR3 DNA reads as TGTGCCAGCAGACCGGGACATGACTATGGCTACACCTTC. J is TRBJ1-2 and V is TRBV28; weak D call: TRBD1 (6 bases). The CDR3 totals 13 residues. Trimming removed 6 bases from V and 3 bases from J, with 11 bases in between. CDR1 MDHEN and CDR2 SYDVKM come from the germline V gene.

CDR3 in amino acids: CASSAGTSGSLQYF. CDR3 nucleotides: TGTGCCAGCAGCGCCGGGACTAGCGGGAGTTTGCAGTATTTT. V gene TRBV9 combines with J gene TRBJ2-3; 14 bases agree with TRBD2. The J segment lost 11 bases and the V segment lost 3 bases, leaving 5 bases of the junction unmatched. The CDR3 is 14 residues long. Germline V gene data show CDR1 as SGDLS and CDR2 as YYNGEE.

The rearrangement links TRBV7-9 to TRBJ1-2, with D tentatively TRBD1 (5 bases). The germline V gene has CDR1 SEHNR and CDR2 FQNEAQ (reference sequence). V was clipped by 5 bases and J by 4 bases, with 11 bases between them. The CDR3 consists of 13 residues. The DNA of the CDR3 is TGTGCCAGCAGCCCGACAGACACCTATGGCTACACCTTC. Protein: CASSPTDTYGYTF.

This chain connects TRBV25-1 to TRBJ2-5, with 10 bases that match TRBD2. The CDR3 has 15 residues. The germline gives CDR1 MGHDK, CDR2 SYGVNS. Trimming took 1 base from V and 1 from J; bases not matched to a gene: 0. The CDR3 DNA sequence: TGTGCCAGCAGTGAATGGACTAGCGGCCAAGAGACCCAGTACTTC. Protein: CASSEWTSGQETQYF.

The V gene is TRBV27, the J gene TRBJ2-7; TRBD2 aligns across 10 bases. The V and J ends lost 4 bases and 3 bases, in that order; junction bases with no gene match: 6. Germline CDR1 is MNHEY and CDR2 is SMNVEV (reference sequence). The CDR3 totals 15 residues. CDR3 amino acids: CASSSSSGSYYEQYF. CDR3 in DNA: TGTGCCAGCAGTTCATCTAGCGGGAGTTACTACGAGCAGTACTTC.

The rearrangement links TRBV5-4 to TRBJ1-1; D may be TRBD1 (6 bases). Germline V gene lookup returns CDR1 SGHNT and CDR2 YYREEE (reference sequence). The CDR3 is 15 residues long. The germline V and J ends were trimmed by 4 bases and 0 bases, with 13 bases remaining between them. CDR3 region: CASSVYRELNTEAFF. CDR3 bases: TGTGCCAGCAGCGTCTACAGGGAATTGAACACTGAAGCTTTCTTT.